The 6 T cell receptor beta chains listed next were all sequenced from one sample in a study of lung T cells in sarcoidosis with Löfgren's syndrome. TCRdb re-called the reads with MiXCR, one entry per CDR3 protein. The sample records 6,500 to 9,000 distinct CDR3 sequences, under 25% being singletons. The sample comprised CD4+ T cells from bronchoalveolar lavage fluid. The receptors here all came from a human donor with sarcoidosis (Löfgren's syndrome or another form), or a control subject (not recorded which).

Within the sample, this clonotype is medium-sized. The CDR3 nucleotides read TGTGCCAGCAGTTCCGACACGCCCGTAAACACCATATATTTT. Its protein is CASSSDTPVNTIYF. The chain combines TRBV28 with TRBJ1-3; no clear D gene. This CDR3 spans 14 amino acids. Germline V gene data show CDR1 as MDHEN and CDR2 as SYDVKM. V was cut by 4 bases and J by 6 bases, with 13 bases left in between.

A remark on this clonotype: This may be a read error: a much more frequent sequence differs by one nucleotide. V gene TRBV7-6 combines with J gene TRBJ2-2; the D call may be TRBD1 or TRBD2 (6 bases each). The CDR3 has 15 residues. CDR1 is SGHVS, CDR2 FNYEAQ, per germline. The CDR3 region has the DNA TGTGCCAGCAGCTTGGCCGGGACAAGCACCGGGGGGCTGTTTTTT. Translating it yields CASSLAGTSTGGLFF.

This clonotype is categorized as medium-sized (0.01 to 0.1%). The chain combines TRBV27 with TRBJ2-1; a weak D match, TRBD2 (9 bases). This CDR3 is 16 amino acids long. Trimming removed 2 bases at V and 8 bases at J, with 19 bases between. Germline V CDR1 and CDR2: MNHEY, SMNVEV (reference sequence). DNA of the CDR3: TGTGCCAGCAGTTTACAGGGGGCTAGCGGGGTTGATGAGCAGTTCTTC. Encoded protein: CASSLQGASGVDEQFF.

This clonotype showed up many times. This rearrangement joins TRBV20-1 to TRBJ1-2, with unresolved D. Germline CDR1 and CDR2: DFQATT and SNEGSKA (reference sequence). Trimming took off 3 bases at V and 2 bases at J, with 10 bases between the two ends. The CDR3 is 13 residues long. CDR3 in amino acids: CSASPGPNYGYTF. The CDR3 DNA reads TGCAGTGCTAGTCCCGGGCCAAACTATGGCTACACCTTC.

This clonotype has only a few counts. The gene calls are TRBV12-3 or TRBV12-4 and TRBJ1-2, with D perhaps matching TRBD1 (6 bases). The CDR3 runs 13 residues. V was cut by 9 bases and J by 4 bases, with 15 bases left in between. The CDR3 coding sequence is TGTGCCAGTGCCAGGGGAGGGAGCTATGGCTACACCTTC. It codes for CASARGGSYGYTF.

This clonotype was detected only a few times. The V and J genes are TRBV3-1 and TRBJ2-5, with TRBD2 matching 8 bases. Germline trimming cut 1 base from V and 7 bases from J; bases unmatched to any gene: 8. This CDR3 has 15 residues. Germline assignment: CDR1 LGHDT and CDR2 YNNKEL (reference sequence). CDR3: CASSQGRGVLRTQYF. CDR3 bases: TGTGCCAGCAGCCAAGGGCGGGGGGTCCTAAGGACCCAGTACTTC.